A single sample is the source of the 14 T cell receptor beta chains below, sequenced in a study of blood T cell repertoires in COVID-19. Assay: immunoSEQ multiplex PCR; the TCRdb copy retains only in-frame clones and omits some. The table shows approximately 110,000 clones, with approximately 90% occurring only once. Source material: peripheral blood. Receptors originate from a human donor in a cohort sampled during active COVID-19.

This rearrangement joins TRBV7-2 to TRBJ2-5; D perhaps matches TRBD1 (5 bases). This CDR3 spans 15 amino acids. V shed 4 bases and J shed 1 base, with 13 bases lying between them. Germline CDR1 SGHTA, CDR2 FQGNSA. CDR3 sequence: CASSSQGFSQETQYF. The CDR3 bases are TGTGCCAGCAGCTCCCAGGGTTTCTCCCAAGAGACCCAGTACTTC.

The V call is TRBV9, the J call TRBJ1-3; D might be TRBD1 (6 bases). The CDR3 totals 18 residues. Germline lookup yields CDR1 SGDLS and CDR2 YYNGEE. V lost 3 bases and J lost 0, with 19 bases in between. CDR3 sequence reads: CASSAHPGQISSGNTIYF. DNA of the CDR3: TGTGCCAGCAGCGCACATCCGGGACAAATAAGCTCTGGAAACACCATATATTTT.

In nucleotides, the CDR3 is TGTGCCAGCAGTCCGCTGGTAGGGACTAGCGGGAGTCCAAATGAGCAGTTCTTC. Its translation: CASSPLVGTSGSPNEQFF. The chain has TRBV28 and TRBJ2-1; 14 bases map to TRBD2. The V gene end was trimmed by 5 bases and the J gene end by 7 bases; junction bases not matched to a gene: 13. This CDR3 has 18 amino acids. The germline gives CDR1 MDHEN, CDR2 SYDVKM. Full variable domain (rest looked up from reference TRBV28 and TRBJ2-1): DVKVTQSSRYLVKRTGEKVFLECVQDMDHENMFWYRQDPGLGLRLIYFSYDVKMKEKGDIPEGYSVSREKKERFSLILESASTNQTSMYLCASSPLVGTSGSPNEQFFGPGTRLTVL.

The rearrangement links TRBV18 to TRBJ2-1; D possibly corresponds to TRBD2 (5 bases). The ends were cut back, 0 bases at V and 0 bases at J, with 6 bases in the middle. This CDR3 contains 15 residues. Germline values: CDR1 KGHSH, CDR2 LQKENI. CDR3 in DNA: TGTGCCAGCTCACCACCTAGCGCCTCCTACAATGAGCAGTTCTTC. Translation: CASSPPSASYNEQFF.

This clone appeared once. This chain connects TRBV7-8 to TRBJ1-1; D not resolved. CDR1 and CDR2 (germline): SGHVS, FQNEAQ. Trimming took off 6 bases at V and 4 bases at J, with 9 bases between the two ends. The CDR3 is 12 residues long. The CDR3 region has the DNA TGTGCCAGCAGTATGAGGGTCACTGAAGCTTTCTTT. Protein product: CASSMRVTEAFF.

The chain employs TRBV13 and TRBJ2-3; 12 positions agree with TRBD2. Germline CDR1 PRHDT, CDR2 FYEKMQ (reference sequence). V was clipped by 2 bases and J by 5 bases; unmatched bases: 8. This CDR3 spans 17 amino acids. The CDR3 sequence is CASSLSLAGGSGDTQYF. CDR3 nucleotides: TGTGCCAGCAGCTTATCGCTAGCGGGGGGGTCTGGAGATACGCAGTATTTT.

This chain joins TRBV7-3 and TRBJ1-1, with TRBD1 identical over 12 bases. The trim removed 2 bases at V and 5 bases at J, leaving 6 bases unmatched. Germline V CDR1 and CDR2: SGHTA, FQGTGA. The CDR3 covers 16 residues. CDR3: CASSLGDRGRRTEAFF. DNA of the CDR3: TGTGCCAGCAGCTTAGGGGACAGGGGGCGTCGGACTGAAGCTTTCTTT. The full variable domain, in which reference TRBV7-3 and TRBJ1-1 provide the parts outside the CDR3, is GAGVSQTPSNKVTEKGKYVELRCDPISGHTALYWYRQSLGQGPEFLIYFQGTGAADDSGLPNDRFFAVRPEGSVSTLKIQRTERGDSAVYLCASSLGDRGRRTEAFFGQGTRLTVV.

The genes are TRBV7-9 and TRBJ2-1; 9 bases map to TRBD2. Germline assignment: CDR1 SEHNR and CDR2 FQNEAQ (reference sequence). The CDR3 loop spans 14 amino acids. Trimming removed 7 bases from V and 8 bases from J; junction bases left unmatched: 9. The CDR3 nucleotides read TGTGCCAGCAACCCCCCGGGACTAGCTGATGAGCAGTTCTTC. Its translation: CASNPPGLADEQFF.

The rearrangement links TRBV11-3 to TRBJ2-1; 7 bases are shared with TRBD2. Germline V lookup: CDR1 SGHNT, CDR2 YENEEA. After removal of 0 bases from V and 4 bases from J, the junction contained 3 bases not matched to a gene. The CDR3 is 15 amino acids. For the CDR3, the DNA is TGTGCCAGCAGCTTAGATGGGGGGGGTTACAATGAGCAGTTCTTC. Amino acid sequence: CASSLDGGGYNEQFF.

The CDR3 sequence is CAISDPGLANQPQHF. CDR3 in DNA: TGTGCCATCAGTGACCCAGGGTTAGCAAATCAGCCCCAGCATTTT. The rearrangement links TRBV10-3 to TRBJ1-5; a possible D gene is TRBD1 (5 bases). CDR1 ENHRY and CDR2 SYGVKD come from the germline V gene. With 3 bases removed from V and 4 bases from J, the gap between germline ends came to 13 bases. The CDR3 extends over 15 amino acids.

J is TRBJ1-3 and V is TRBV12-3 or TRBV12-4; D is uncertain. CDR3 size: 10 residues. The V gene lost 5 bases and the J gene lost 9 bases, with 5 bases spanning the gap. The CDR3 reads CASSVSTIYF. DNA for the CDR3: TGTGCCAGCAGTGTGAGCACCATATATTTT.

The CDR3 loop is CASSAQGAGYGYTF. Here the CDR3 DNA reads TGTGCCAGCAGCGCCCAGGGGGCAGGCTATGGCTACACCTTC. This chain links TRBV27 with TRBJ1-2, with 8 bases aligning to TRBD1. In germline, CDR1 is MNHEY, CDR2 SMNVEV (reference sequence). The V and J ends lost 6 bases and 4 bases, in that order; junction bases with no gene match: 7. The CDR3 runs 14 residues.

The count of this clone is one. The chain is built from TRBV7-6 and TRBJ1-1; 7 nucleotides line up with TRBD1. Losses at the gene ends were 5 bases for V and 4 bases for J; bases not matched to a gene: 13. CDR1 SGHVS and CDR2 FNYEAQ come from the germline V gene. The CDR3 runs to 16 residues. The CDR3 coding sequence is TGTGCCAGCAGCGATCTAATACAGGGGAAGGGCACTGAAGCTTTCTTT. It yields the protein CASSDLIQGKGTEAFF.

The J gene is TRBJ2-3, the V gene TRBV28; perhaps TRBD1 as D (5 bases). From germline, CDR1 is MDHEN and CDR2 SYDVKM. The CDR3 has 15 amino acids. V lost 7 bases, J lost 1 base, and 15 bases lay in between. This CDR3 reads CASTQGPYGTDTQYF. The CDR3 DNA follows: TGTGCCAGCACCCAGGGCCCCTATGGCACAGATACGCAGTATTTT.